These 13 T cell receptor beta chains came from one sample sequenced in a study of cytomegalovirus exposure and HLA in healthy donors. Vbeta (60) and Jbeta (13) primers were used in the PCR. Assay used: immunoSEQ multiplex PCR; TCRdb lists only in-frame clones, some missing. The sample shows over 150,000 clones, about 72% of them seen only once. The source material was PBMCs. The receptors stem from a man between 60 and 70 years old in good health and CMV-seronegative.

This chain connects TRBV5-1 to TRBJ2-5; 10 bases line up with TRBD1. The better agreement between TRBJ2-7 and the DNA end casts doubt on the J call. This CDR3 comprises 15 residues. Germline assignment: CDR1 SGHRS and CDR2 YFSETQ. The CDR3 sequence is CASSSTGTGVYEQYF. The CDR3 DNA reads TGCGCCAGCAGCAGCACCGGGACAGGGGTCTACGAGCAGTACTTC.

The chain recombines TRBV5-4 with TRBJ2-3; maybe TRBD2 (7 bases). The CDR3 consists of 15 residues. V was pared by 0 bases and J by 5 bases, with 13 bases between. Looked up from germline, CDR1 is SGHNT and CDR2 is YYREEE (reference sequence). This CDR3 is CASSLEGGAGDTQYF. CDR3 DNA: TGTGCCAGCAGCTTGGAAGGGGGGGCCGGAGATACGCAGTATTTT.

The CDR3 DNA reads TGTGCCAGCAGCTTAGACCGGGGAGGGCAGTTCTTC. Translation gives CASSLDRGGQFF. V usage is TRBV7-2 and J usage is TRBJ2-1, with D perhaps TRBD2 (6 bases). The CDR3 covers 12 residues. The V gene's germline CDR1 is SGHTA and CDR2 FQGNSA. Trimming cost V 1 base and J 12 bases, with 10 bases left between them.

CDR3 sequence (DNA): TGTGCCAGCAGCTTAGGCCCAGGGGCGTTGTCTGGGGCCAACGTCCTGACTTTC. Its protein product is CASSLGPGALSGANVLTF. The V gene is TRBV5-4, the J gene TRBJ2-6, with D maybe TRBD1 (6 bases). The V end lost 2 bases, the J end lost 1 base, and 16 bases lay between the germline ends. This CDR3 has 18 amino acids. The germline V gene encodes CDR1 SGHNT and CDR2 YYREEE (reference sequence).

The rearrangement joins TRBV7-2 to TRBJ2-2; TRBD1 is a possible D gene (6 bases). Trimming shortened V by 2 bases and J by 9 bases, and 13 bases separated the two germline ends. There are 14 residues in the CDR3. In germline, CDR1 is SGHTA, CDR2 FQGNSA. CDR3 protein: CASSLISGDRELFF. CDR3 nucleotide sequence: TGTGCCAGCAGCTTAATTTCAGGGGACAGGGAGCTGTTTTTT.

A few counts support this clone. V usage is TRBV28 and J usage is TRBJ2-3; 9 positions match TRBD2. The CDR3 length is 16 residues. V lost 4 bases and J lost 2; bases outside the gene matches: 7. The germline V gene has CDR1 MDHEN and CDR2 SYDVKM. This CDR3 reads CASSSPAGGLTDTQYF. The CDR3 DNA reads TGTGCCAGCAGTTCCCCAGCGGGAGGACTCACAGATACGCAGTATTTT.

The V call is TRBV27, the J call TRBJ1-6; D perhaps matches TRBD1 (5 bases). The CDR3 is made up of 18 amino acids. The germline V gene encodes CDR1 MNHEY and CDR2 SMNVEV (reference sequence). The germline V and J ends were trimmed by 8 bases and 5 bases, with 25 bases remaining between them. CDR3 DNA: TGTGCCAGCTCTTGGGACGGGGGAGGGAAAGTCAATAATTCACCCCTCCACTTT. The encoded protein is CASSWDGGGKVNNSPLHF.

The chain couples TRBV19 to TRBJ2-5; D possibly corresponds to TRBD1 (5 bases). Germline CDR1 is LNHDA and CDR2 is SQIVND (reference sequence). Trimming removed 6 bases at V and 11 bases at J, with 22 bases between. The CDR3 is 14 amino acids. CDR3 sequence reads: CASSHTRQGSGQYF. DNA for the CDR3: TGTGCCAGTAGCCACACCCGGCAGGGTTCAGGGCAGTACTTC. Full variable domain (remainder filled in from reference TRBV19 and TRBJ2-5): DGGITQSPKYLFRKEGQNVTLSCEQNLNHDAMYWYRQDPGQGLRLIYYSQIVNDFQKGDIAEGYSVSREKKESFPLTVTSAQKNPTAFYLCASSHTRQGSGQYFGPGTRLLVL.

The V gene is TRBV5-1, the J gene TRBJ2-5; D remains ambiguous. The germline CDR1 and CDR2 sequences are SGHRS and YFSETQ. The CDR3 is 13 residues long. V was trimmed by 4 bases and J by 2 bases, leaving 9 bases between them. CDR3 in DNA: TGCGCCAGCAGCAAAGAGATACAAGAGACCCAGTACTTC. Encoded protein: CASSKEIQETQYF.

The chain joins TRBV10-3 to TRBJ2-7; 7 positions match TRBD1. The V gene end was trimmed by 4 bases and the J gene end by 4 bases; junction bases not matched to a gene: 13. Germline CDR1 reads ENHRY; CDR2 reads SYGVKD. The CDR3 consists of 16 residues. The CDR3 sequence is CAISGQTGSTLYEQYF. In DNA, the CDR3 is TGTGCCATCAGTGGCCAGACAGGGTCTACTCTTTACGAGCAGTACTTC.

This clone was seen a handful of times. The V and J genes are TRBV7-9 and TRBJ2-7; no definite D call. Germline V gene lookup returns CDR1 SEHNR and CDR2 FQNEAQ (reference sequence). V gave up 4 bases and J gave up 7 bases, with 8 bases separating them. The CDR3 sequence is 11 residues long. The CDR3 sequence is CASSSVKEQYF. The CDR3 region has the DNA TGTGCCAGCAGCTCAGTCAAGGAGCAGTACTTC.

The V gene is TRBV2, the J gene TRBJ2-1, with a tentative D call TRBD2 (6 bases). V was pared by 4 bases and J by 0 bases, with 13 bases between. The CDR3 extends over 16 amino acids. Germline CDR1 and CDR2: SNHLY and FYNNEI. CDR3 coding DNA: TGTGCCAGCAGTGGACTAGATCGGATCTCCTACAATGAGCAGTTCTTC. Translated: CASSGLDRISYNEQFF.

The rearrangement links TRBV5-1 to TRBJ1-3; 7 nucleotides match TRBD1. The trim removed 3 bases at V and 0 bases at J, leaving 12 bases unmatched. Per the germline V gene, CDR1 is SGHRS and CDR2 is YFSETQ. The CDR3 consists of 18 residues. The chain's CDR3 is CASSSRVSDRVSGNTIYF. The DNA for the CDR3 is TGCGCCAGCAGCTCTCGCGTTAGTGACAGGGTCTCTGGAAACACCATATATTTT.